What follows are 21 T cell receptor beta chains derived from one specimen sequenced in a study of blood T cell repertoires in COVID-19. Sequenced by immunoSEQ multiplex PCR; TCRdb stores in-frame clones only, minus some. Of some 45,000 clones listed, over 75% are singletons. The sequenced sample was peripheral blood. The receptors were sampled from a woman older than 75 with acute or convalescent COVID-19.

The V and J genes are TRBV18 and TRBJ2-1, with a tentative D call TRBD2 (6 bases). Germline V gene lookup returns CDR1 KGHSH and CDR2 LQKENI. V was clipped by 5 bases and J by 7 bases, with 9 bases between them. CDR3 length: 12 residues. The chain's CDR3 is CASSFGGNEQFF. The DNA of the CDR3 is TGTGCCAGCTCATTCGGGGGAAATGAGCAGTTCTTC.

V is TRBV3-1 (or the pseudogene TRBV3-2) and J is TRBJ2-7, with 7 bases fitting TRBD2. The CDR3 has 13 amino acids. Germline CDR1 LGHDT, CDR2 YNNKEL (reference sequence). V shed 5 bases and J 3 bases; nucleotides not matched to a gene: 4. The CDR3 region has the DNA TGTGCCAGCAGCACCCGGACTAGCTACGAGCAGTACTTC. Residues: CASSTRTSYEQYF.

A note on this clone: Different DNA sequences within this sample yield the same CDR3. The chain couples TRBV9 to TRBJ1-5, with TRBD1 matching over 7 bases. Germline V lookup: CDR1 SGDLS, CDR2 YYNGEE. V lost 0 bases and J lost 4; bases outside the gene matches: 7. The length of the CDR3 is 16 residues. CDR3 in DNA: TGTGCCAGCAGCGTAGGAGGTGGGACAGAGAATCAGCCCCAGCATTTT. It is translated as CASSVGGGTENQPQHF.

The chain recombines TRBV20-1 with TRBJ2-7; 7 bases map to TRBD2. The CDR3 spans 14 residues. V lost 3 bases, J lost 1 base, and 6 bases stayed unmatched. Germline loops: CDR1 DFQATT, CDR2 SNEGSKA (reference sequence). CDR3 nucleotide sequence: TGCAGTGCTAGTCCCGGACTAGGTTCCTACGAGCAGTACTTC. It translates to CSASPGLGSYEQYF.

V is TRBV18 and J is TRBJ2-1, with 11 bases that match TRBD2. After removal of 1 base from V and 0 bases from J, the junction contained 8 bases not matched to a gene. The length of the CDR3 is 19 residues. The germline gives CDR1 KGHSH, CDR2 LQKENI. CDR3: CASSPRWLAGGSSYNEQFF. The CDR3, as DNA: TGTGCCAGCTCACCACGGTGGCTAGCGGGAGGCTCCTCCTACAATGAGCAGTTCTTC.

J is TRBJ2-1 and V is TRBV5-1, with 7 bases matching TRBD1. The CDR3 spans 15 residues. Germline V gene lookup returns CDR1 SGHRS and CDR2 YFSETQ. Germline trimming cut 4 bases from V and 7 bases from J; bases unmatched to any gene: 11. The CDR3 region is CASSTGTVLGNEQFF. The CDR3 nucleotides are TGCGCCAGCAGCACGGGGACAGTATTGGGGAATGAGCAGTTCTTC.

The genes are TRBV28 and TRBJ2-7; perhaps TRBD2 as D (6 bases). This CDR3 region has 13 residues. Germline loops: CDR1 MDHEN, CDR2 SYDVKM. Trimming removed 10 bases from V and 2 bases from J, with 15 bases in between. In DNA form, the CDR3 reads TGTGCCACCCGAGGTGGGGGGACCTACGAGCAGTACTTC. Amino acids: CATRGGGTYEQYF.

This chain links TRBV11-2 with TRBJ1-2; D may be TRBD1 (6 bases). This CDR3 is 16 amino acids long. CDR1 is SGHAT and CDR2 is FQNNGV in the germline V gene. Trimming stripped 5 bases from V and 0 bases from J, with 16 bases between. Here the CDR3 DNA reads TGTGCCAGCAGCCCCGGCGGGGGCGGATCTAACTATGGCTACACCTTC. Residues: CASSPGGGGSNYGYTF.

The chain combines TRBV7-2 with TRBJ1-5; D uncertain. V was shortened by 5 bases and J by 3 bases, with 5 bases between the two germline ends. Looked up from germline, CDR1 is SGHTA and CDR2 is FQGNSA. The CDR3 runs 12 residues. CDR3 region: CASSPFNQPQHF. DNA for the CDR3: TGTGCCAGCAGCCCCTTCAATCAGCCCCAGCATTTT.

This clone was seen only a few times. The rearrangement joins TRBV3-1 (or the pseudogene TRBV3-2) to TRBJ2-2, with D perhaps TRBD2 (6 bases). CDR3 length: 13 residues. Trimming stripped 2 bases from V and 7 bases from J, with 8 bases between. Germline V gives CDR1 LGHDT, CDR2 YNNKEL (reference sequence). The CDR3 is CASSQYGSGELFF. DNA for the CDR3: TGTGCCAGCAGCCAATACGGGAGCGGGGAGCTGTTTTTT.

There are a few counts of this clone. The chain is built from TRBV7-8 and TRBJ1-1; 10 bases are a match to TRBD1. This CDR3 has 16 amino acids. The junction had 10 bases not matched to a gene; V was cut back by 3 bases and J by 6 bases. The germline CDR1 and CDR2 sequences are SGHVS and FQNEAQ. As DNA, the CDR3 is TGTGCCAGCAGCTTGAGGGGACAGGGGATGATAGCTGAAGCTTTCTTT. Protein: CASSLRGQGMIAEAFF.

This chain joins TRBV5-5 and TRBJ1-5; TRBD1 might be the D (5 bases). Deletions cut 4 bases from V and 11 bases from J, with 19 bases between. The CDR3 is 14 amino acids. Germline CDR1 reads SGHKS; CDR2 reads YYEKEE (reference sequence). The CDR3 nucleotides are TGTGCCAGCAGCCTGGAGGTGACTCAAGGGGCCCAGCATTTT. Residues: CASSLEVTQGAQHF.

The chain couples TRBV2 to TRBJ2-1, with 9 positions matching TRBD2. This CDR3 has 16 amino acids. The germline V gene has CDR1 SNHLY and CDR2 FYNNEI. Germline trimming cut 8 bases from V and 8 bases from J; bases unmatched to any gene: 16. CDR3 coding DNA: TGTGCCAGCTGCCGTACGCCGGGACTAGCAATCGATGAGCAGTTCTTC. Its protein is CASCRTPGLAIDEQFF.

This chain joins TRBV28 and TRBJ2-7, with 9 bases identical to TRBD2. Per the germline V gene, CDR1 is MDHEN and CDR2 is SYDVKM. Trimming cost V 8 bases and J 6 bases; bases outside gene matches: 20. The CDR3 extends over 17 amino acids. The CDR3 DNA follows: TGTGCCAGCGGCCGAAGCGGAGCAGGGACTAGCAAGCGCGAGCAGTACTTC. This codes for CASGRSGAGTSKREQYF.

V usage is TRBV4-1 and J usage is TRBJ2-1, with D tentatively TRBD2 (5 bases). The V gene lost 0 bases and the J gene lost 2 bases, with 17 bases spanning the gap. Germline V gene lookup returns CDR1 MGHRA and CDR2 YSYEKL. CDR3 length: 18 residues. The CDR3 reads CASSQDRVRTAAYNEQFF. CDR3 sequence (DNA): TGCGCCAGCAGCCAAGATAGGGTTCGGACTGCAGCCTACAATGAGCAGTTCTTC.

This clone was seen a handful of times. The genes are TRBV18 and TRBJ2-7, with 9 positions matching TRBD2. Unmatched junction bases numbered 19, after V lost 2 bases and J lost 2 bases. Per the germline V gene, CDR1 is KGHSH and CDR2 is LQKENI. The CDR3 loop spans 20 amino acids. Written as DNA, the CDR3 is TGTGCCAGCTCACCAGAGTCGGGCGGGAGGGCTGGGTTGAGTACCTACGAGCAGTACTTC. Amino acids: CASSPESGGRAGLSTYEQYF. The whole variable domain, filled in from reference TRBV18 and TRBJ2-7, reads NAGVMQNPRHLVRRRGQEARLRCSPMKGHSHVYWYRQLPEEGLKFMVYLQKENIIDESGMPKERFSAEFPKEGPSILRIQQVVRGDSAAYFCASSPESGGRAGLSTYEQYFGPGTRLTVT.

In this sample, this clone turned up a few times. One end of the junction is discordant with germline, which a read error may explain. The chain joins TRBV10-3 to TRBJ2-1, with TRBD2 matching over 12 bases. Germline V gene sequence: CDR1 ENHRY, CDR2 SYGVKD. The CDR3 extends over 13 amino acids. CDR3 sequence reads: CAISDLAGGPPVF. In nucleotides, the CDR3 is TGTGCCATCAGTGACCTAGCGGGAGGGCCGCCGGTCTTC.

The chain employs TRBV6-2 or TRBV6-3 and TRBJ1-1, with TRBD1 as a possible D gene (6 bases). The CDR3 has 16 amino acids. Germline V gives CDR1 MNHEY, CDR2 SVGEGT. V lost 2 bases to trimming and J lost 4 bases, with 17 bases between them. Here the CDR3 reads CASSYPRPMGATEAFF. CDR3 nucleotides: TGTGCCAGCAGTTACCCACGACCGATGGGGGCCACTGAAGCTTTCTTT.

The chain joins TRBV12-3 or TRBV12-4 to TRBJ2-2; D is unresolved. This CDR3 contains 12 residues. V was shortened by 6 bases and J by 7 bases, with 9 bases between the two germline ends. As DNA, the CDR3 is TGTGCCAGCAGCCCGACATACGGGGAGCTGTTTTTT. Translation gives CASSPTYGELFF.

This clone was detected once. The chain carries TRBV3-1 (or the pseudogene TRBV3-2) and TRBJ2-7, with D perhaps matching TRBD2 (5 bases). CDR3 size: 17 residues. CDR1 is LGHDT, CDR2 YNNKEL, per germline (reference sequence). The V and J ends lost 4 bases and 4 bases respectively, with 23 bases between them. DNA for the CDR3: TGTGCCAGCAGCCCTCTTACTCGAGGTCGAGGGCGATACGAGCAGTACTTC. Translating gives CASSPLTRGRGRYEQYF.

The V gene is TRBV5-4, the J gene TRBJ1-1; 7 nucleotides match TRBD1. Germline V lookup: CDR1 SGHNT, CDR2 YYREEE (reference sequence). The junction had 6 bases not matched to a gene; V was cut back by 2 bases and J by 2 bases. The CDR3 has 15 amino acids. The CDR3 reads CASSFSGGINTEAFF. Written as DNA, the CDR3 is TGTGCCAGCAGCTTTTCAGGGGGGATTAACACTGAAGCTTTCTTT.